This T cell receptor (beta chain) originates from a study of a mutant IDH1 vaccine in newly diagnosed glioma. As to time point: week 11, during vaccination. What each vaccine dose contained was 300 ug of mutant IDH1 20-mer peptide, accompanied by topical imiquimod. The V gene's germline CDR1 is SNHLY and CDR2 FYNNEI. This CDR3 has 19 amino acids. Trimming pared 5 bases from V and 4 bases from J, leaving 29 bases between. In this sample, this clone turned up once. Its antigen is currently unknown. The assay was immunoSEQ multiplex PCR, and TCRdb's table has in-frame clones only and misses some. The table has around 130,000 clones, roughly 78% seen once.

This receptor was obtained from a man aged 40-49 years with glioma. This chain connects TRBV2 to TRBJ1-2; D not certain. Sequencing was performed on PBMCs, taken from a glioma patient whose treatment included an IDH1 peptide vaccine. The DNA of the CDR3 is TGTGCCAGCAGTCCCCCTTCCGGCTTTCAAGACCCGGCGGGCTATGGCTACACCTTC. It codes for CASSPPSGFQDPAGYGYTF. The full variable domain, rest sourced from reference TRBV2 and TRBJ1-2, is EPEVTQTPSHQVTQMGQEVILRCVPISNHLYFYWYRQILGQKVEFLVSFYNNEISEKSEIFDDQFSVERPDGSNFTLKIRSTKLEDSAMYFCASSPPSGFQDPAGYGYTFGSGTRLTVV.